A single sample gave rise to the 20 T cell receptor beta chains below, sequenced in a study of cytomegalovirus exposure and HLA in healthy donors. PCR used 60 Vbeta primers and 13 Jbeta primers. Libraries were prepared by immunoSEQ multiplex PCR; TCRdb keeps only in-frame clonotypes and omits some of them. There are approximately 81,000 clones in the sample; 65% to 75% occur only once, and more than 8.5% lies in the top ten. Sequencing was carried out using PBMCs. The receptor source for this set is a man aged 40-55 years in good health and CMV-seropositive.

V usage is TRBV6-6 and J usage is TRBJ1-5, with 7 bases that match TRBD1. This CDR3 contains 15 residues. Germline V CDR1 and CDR2: MNHNY, SVGAGI (reference sequence). Trimming at V came to 6 bases and at J to 2 bases, leaving 7 bases not matched to a gene. The CDR3 coding sequence is TGTGCCAGCAGCCCACAAACAGGGGGCAATCAGCCCCAGCATTTT. It translates to CASSPQTGGNQPQHF.

This clone was detected a few times. The chain uses TRBV7-8 and TRBJ1-2, with 8 bases aligning to TRBD1. CDR1 is SGHVS, CDR2 FQNEAQ, per germline. This CDR3 spans 14 amino acids. Trimming took 4 bases from V and 4 from J; bases not matched to a gene: 5. CDR3 in amino acids: CASSSDRGPYGYTF. CDR3 nucleotides: TGTGCCAGCAGCTCTGACAGGGGCCCCTATGGCTACACCTTC. The variable domain in full, completed from reference TRBV7-8 and TRBJ1-2, reads GAGVSQSPRYKVAKRGQDVALRCDPISGHVSLFWYQQALGQGPEFLTYFQNEAQLDKSGLPSDRFFAERPEGSVSTLKIQRTQQEDSAVYLCASSSDRGPYGYTFGSGTRLTVV.

The gene calls are TRBV11-2 and TRBJ2-3; D is unresolved. V lost 2 bases and J 6 bases, leaving 6 bases between the germline ends. The length of the CDR3 is 12 residues. Germline assignment: CDR1 SGHAT and CDR2 FQNNGV. Here the CDR3 reads CASSLITDTQYF. CDR3 nucleotide sequence: TGTGCCAGCAGCTTAATTACTGATACGCAGTATTTT. The whole variable domain, filled in from reference TRBV11-2 and TRBJ2-3, reads EAGVAQSPRYKIIEKRQSVAFWCNPISGHATLYWYQQILGQGPKLLIQFQNNGVVDDSQLPKDRFSAERLKGVDSTLKIQPAKLEDSAVYLCASSLITDTQYFGPGTRLTVL.

The gene calls are TRBV11-2 and TRBJ2-1; possible D gene TRBD2, 5 bases. Trimming took 5 bases from V and 4 from J, leaving 15 bases between them. Per germline, CDR1 SGHAT and CDR2 FQNNGV. CDR3 length: 15 amino acids. This CDR3 is CASSRDRGPYNEQFF. The CDR3 DNA reads TGTGCCAGCAGCCGGGATCGCGGGCCATACAATGAGCAGTTCTTC.

For the CDR3, the DNA is TGTGCCAGCAGCGATAGCGGGGGGGCCATCACAGATACGCAGTATTTT. It encodes CASSDSGGAITDTQYF. V is TRBV9 and J is TRBJ2-3; 11 positions match TRBD2. V was clipped by 3 bases and J by 2 bases; unmatched bases: 5. This CDR3 spans 16 amino acids. CDR1 and CDR2 (germline): SGDLS, YYNGEE.

As for this clone: This CDR3 is also generated by other DNA sequences in the sample. The chain recombines TRBV7-8 with TRBJ2-2, with a tentative D call TRBD2 (7 bases). The CDR3 covers 15 residues. Per germline, CDR1 SGHVS and CDR2 FQNEAQ. Trimming stripped 4 bases from V and 7 bases from J, with 16 bases between. The CDR3 DNA is TGTGCCAGCAGCTCCGACTGGAGGGGGGGCGGGGAGCTGTTTTTT. This encodes CASSSDWRGGGELFF.

This clone has more than one count but fewer than ten. This sequence joins TRBV7-9 and TRBJ2-1; D is possibly TRBD1 (5 bases). The CDR3 has 11 amino acids. Trimming stripped 8 bases from V and 6 bases from J, with 8 bases between. Germline values: CDR1 SEHNR, CDR2 FQNEAQ (reference sequence). CDR3 DNA sequence: TGTGCCAGCGATAGGGGCAATGAGCAGTTCTTC. This sequence encodes CASDRGNEQFF.

V usage is TRBV30 and J usage is TRBJ1-4; TRBD1 might be the D (5 bases). V lost 2 bases and J lost 4, with 14 bases in between. This CDR3 has 15 residues. CDR1 and CDR2 (germline): GTSNPN, SVGIG (reference sequence). In DNA, the CDR3 is TGTGCCTGGAGTCCGGGGGGGGACGGTAATGAAAAACTGTTTTTT. Its protein is CAWSPGGDGNEKLFF. The complete variable domain, with remaining parts taken from reference TRBV30 and TRBJ1-4, reads SQTIHQWPATLVQPVGSPLSLECTVEGTSNPNLYWYRQAAGRGLQLLFYSVGIGQISSEVPQNLSASRPQDRQFILSSKKLLLSDSGFYLCAWSPGGDGNEKLFFGSGTQLSVL.

The rearrangement links TRBV5-1 to TRBJ2-3; TRBD2 matches 8 bases. Germline CDR1 SGHRS, CDR2 YFSETQ. This CDR3 has 16 residues. Germline trimming cut 0 bases from V and 6 bases from J; bases unmatched to any gene: 9. The DNA of the CDR3 is TGCGCCAGCAGCTTGGGAGCGGGAGCGGTAGGGGATACGCAGTATTTT. Translation: CASSLGAGAVGDTQYF.

The chain is built from TRBV10-2 and TRBJ2-7, with 7 bases matching TRBD1. This CDR3 has 13 amino acids. J lost 8 bases, V lost 2 bases, and 6 bases had no gene match. Germline loops: CDR1 WSHSY, CDR2 SAAADI. CDR3 in amino acids: CASSEIQGIKQYF. The CDR3 DNA reads TGCGCCAGCAGTGAGATACAGGGGATTAAGCAGTACTTC.

The genes are TRBV28 and TRBJ2-6, with D possibly matching TRBD2 (5 bases). From germline, CDR1 is MDHEN and CDR2 SYDVKM. The CDR3 has 15 amino acids. The V end lost 5 bases, the J end lost 4 bases, and 12 bases lay between the germline ends. The DNA for the CDR3 is TGTGCCAGCAGTGCCATCGGGGTCGGGGCCAACGTCCTGACTTTC. It yields the protein CASSAIGVGANVLTF.

As DNA, the CDR3 is TGTGCCAGCAGCTTAGATCCGGGTAGGGGTACTGAAGCTTTCTTT. Translation gives CASSLDPGRGTEAFF. V is TRBV11-2 and J is TRBJ1-1, with D perhaps TRBD1 (5 bases). The germline gives CDR1 SGHAT, CDR2 FQNNGV. V was trimmed by 0 bases and J by 5 bases, leaving 13 bases between them. The CDR3 totals 15 residues.

In this sample, this clone turned up a few times. The rearrangement uses TRBV4-1 and TRBJ2-2; weak D call: TRBD1 (5 bases). V lost 0 bases to trimming and J lost 6 bases, with 11 bases between them. The CDR3 has 15 residues. CDR1 is MGHRA and CDR2 is YSYEKL in the germline V gene. CDR3 region: CASSQDWGVPGELFF. CDR3 bases: TGCGCCAGCAGCCAAGATTGGGGCGTCCCCGGGGAGCTGTTTTTT.

The chain couples TRBV19 to TRBJ2-1; weak D call: TRBD1 (5 bases). CDR3 length: 15 residues. From germline, CDR1 is LNHDA and CDR2 SQIVND (reference sequence). V lost 9 bases to trimming and J lost 0 bases, with 15 bases between them. This CDR3 reads CASTFSGASYNEQFF. Written as DNA, the CDR3 is TGTGCCAGCACATTCAGTGGGGCCTCCTACAATGAGCAGTTCTTC. Full variable domain (remainder filled in from reference TRBV19 and TRBJ2-1): DGGITQSPKYLFRKEGQNVTLSCEQNLNHDAMYWYRQDPGQGLRLIYYSQIVNDFQKGDIAEGYSVSREKKESFPLTVTSAQKNPTAFYLCASTFSGASYNEQFFGPGTRLTVL.

This chain joins TRBV30 and TRBJ2-3, with D perhaps matching TRBD1 (6 bases). The CDR3 consists of 17 residues. V lost 2 bases and J 3 bases, leaving 21 bases between the germline ends. Germline-derived CDR1 and CDR2 are GTSNPN and SVGIG (reference sequence). CDR3 protein: CAWSQGQGPFYTDTQYF. For the CDR3, the DNA is TGTGCCTGGAGTCAGGGGCAGGGCCCCTTCTATACAGATACGCAGTATTTT.

The chain links TRBV6-1 to TRBJ2-4; TRBD1 matches 9 bases. There are 12 residues in the CDR3. V was pared by 6 bases and J by 8 bases, with 2 bases of the junction left unmatched. Germline CDR1 is MNHNS and CDR2 is SASEGT. The CDR3 region is CASSRDRDIQYF. The DNA of the CDR3 is TGTGCCAGCAGCCGGGACAGGGACATTCAGTACTTC.

The chain has TRBV6-1 and TRBJ2-1, with D maybe TRBD2 (6 bases). Germline V gene sequence: CDR1 MNHNS, CDR2 SASEGT. CDR3 length: 15 residues. V was shortened by 8 bases and J by 2 bases, with 16 bases between the two germline ends. CDR3 in amino acids: CASLLEGLTYNEQFF. CDR3 DNA sequence: TGTGCCAGCCTATTGGAGGGCCTTACCTACAATGAGCAGTTCTTC.

This chain uses TRBV6-5 with TRBJ2-2; tentative D call: TRBD2 (5 bases). V was trimmed by 2 bases and J by 1 base, leaving 11 bases between them. Germline lookup yields CDR1 MNHEY and CDR2 SVGAGI. The CDR3 runs to 16 residues. The CDR3 loop is CASSYDPAVNTGELFF. The CDR3 bases are TGTGCCAGCAGTTACGACCCAGCGGTGAACACCGGGGAGCTGTTTTTT.

This clone was counted a few times. The chain combines TRBV5-4 with TRBJ1-2, with D hard to call. The ends were cut back, 4 bases at V and 0 bases at J, with 10 bases in the middle. The CDR3 covers 14 residues. Germline V gene sequence: CDR1 SGHNT, CDR2 YYREEE (reference sequence). The CDR3 nucleotides read TGTGCCAGCAGCCTACAGACTACTAACTATGGCTACACCTTC. This sequence encodes CASSLQTTNYGYTF.

This rearrangement joins TRBV18 to TRBJ1-2, with D perhaps matching TRBD1 (5 bases). Germline CDR1 is KGHSH and CDR2 is LQKENI. Trimming left V 3 bases short and J 2 bases short, with 16 bases between. The CDR3 runs to 16 residues. CDR3 residues: CASSPPARRGNYGYTF. CDR3 DNA sequence: TGTGCCAGCTCACCGCCTGCGAGGAGGGGCAACTATGGCTACACCTTC. Using reference TRBV18 and TRBJ1-2 for the parts outside the CDR3, the full variable domain is NAGVMQNPRHLVRRRGQEARLRCSPMKGHSHVYWYRQLPEEGLKFMVYLQKENIIDESGMPKERFSAEFPKEGPSILRIQQVVRGDSAAYFCASSPPARRGNYGYTFGSGTRLTVV.